The rows below give T cell receptor beta chains drawn from one sample of a study of Ad26.COV2.S vaccination and SARS-CoV-2 variants. TCRdb's table, derived via immunoSEQ multiplex PCR, lists solely in-frame clones and lacks some. This sample yields some 460,000 clones, of which about nine tenths are seen a single time; roughly 1.7% belongs to the top ten. The sequences come from peripheral blood, collected in a trial of Ad26.COV2.S vaccine versus placebo. These receptors were collected from a person aged 18-60 years who received the Ad26.COV2.S COVID-19 vaccine or a placebo. CDR3s include the opening cysteine and the closing phenylalanine or tryptophan. The order of the fields is CDR3 protein, CDR3 DNA, J gene, CDR3 length, clone size, D gene, V gene. The D gene is left open where the match is weak. Size is stated for part of the rows, as once, few or many counts, or as a class when the clone is expanded.

CDR3: CASSKTGVLAYEQYF
DNA: TGTGCCAGCAGTAAGACAGGGGTCCTGGCCTACGAGCAGTACTTC
J: TRBJ2-7
length: 15
size: -
D: TRBD1
V: TRBV6-5

CDR3: CASSQKLASEQFF
DNA: TGTGCCAGCAGCCAAAAACTAGCTTCTGAGCAGTTCTTC
J: TRBJ2-1
length: 13
size: -
D: -
V: TRBV3-1/TRBV3-2

CDR3: CASSPIFSLAGEQETQYF
DNA: TGTGCCAGCTCACCAATATTTTCACTAGCGGGGGAGCAAGAGACCCAGTACTTC
J: TRBJ2-5
length: 18
size: -
D: TRBD2
V: TRBV18

CDR3: CASSSSGRGYEQYF
DNA: TGTGCCAGCAGCTCCAGCGGGAGGGGCTACGAGCAGTACTTC
J: TRBJ2-7
length: 14
size: -
D: TRBD2
V: TRBV7-9

CDR3: CASSLGDAGDNEQFF
DNA: TGCGCCAGCAGCTTGGGGGACGCCGGGGACAATGAGCAGTTCTTC
J: TRBJ2-1
length: 15
size: -
D: -
V: TRBV5-1

CDR3: CASSIGTDGSYGYTF
DNA: TGTGCCAGTAGTATTGGGACGGACGGGTCCTATGGCTACACCTTC
J: TRBJ1-2
length: 15
size: -
D: -
V: TRBV19

CDR3: CASSTYSGGYYNEQFF
DNA: TGCGCCAGCAGCACCTATAGCGGGGGGTACTACAATGAGCAGTTCTTC
J: TRBJ2-1
length: 16
size: -
D: TRBD2
V: TRBV4-1

CDR3: CASSPGDTQYF
DNA: TGTGCCAGCAGCCCTGGAGATACGCAGTATTTT
J: TRBJ2-3
length: 11
size: -
D: -
V: TRBV28

CDR3: CASSYLGRGQAVNQPQHF
DNA: TGTGCCAGCAGTTACCTAGGCCGGGGACAGGCAGTCAATCAGCCCCAGCATTTT
J: TRBJ1-5
length: 18
size: -
D: TRBD1
V: TRBV6-2/TRBV6-3

CDR3: CAISSTGGNTEAFF
DNA: TGTGCCATCAGTTCGACAGGGGGGAACACTGAAGCTTTCTTT
J: TRBJ1-1
length: 14
size: -
D: TRBD1
V: TRBV10-3

CDR3: CASSSKGGEGYEQYF
DNA: TGTGCCAGCAGCTCAAAAGGGGGCGAAGGTTACGAGCAGTACTTC
J: TRBJ2-7
length: 15
size: -
D: TRBD1
V: TRBV7-3

CDR3: CASSLDGALYGYTF
DNA: TGTGCCAGCAGCTTGGACGGGGCCCTCTATGGCTACACCTTC
J: TRBJ1-2
length: 14
size: many
D: -
V: TRBV5-4

CDR3: CASSLGAQRGSETQYF
DNA: TGTGCCAGCAGCTTAGGTGCCCAGCGGGGGAGTGAGACCCAGTACTTC
J: TRBJ2-5
length: 16
size: -
D: TRBD2
V: TRBV7-9

CDR3: CASSLGVPGMETQYF
DNA: TGTGCCAGCAGCTTAGGCGTGCCAGGGATGGAGACCCAGTACTTC
J: TRBJ2-5
length: 15
size: -
D: -
V: TRBV11-3

CDR3: CASSLGFEAFF
DNA: TGTGCCAGCAGCTTGGGCTTTGAAGCTTTCTTT
J: TRBJ1-1
length: 11
size: -
D: -
V: TRBV5-8

CDR3: CASSLRVPGTGGGKQFF
DNA: TGTGCCAGCAGTTTAAGGGTCCCCGGGACAGGAGGGGGGAAGCAGTTCTTC
J: TRBJ2-1
length: 17
size: once
D: TRBD1
V: TRBV27

CDR3: CASSIQGSNGYTF
DNA: TGTGCCAGCAGTATACAGGGATCGAATGGCTACACCTTC
J: TRBJ1-2
length: 13
size: -
D: -
V: TRBV28

CDR3: CASSPGQGNTDTQYF
DNA: TGTGCCAGCAGCCCGGGACAGGGGAACACAGATACGCAGTATTTT
J: TRBJ2-3
length: 15
size: -
D: TRBD1
V: TRBV11-3

CDR3: CASSIPGQANEKLFF
DNA: TGTGCCAGCAGTATCCCGGGGCAGGCTAATGAAAAACTGTTTTTT
J: TRBJ1-4
length: 15
size: -
D: -
V: TRBV28

CDR3: CASIDGGDPRSGYTF
DNA: TGTGCCAGCATAGACGGCGGGGACCCACGGAGTGGCTACACCTTC
J: TRBJ1-2
length: 15
size: few
D: -
V: TRBV2

CDR3: CSVVLAGVGNEQFF
DNA: TGCAGCGTGGTACTAGCGGGAGTAGGCAATGAGCAGTTCTTC
J: TRBJ2-1
length: 14
size: -
D: TRBD2
V: TRBV29-1

CDR3: CASSQNEKLFF
DNA: TGTGCCAGCAGCCAAAATGAAAAACTGTTTTTT
J: TRBJ1-4
length: 11
size: -
D: -
V: TRBV3-1/TRBV3-2

CDR3: CASSLGGVRGEQYF
DNA: TGTGCCAGCAGTCTAGGGGGAGTGAGGGGCGAGCAGTACTTC
J: TRBJ2-7
length: 14
size: -
D: -
V: TRBV28

CDR3: CASSRGDPKEKLFF
DNA: TGTGCCAGCAGCAGGGGGGACCCTAAAGAAAAACTGTTTTTT
J: TRBJ1-4
length: 14
size: -
D: -
V: TRBV7-8

CDR3: CASSVGPQPEETQYF
DNA: TGTGCCAGCAGCGTAGGTCCACAGCCCGAAGAGACCCAGTACTTC
J: TRBJ2-5
length: 15
size: -
D: -
V: TRBV9

CDR3: CASSPSGRNTGELFF
DNA: TGTGCCAGCAGCCCCAGCGGGAGAAACACCGGGGAGCTGTTTTTT
J: TRBJ2-2
length: 15
size: -
D: TRBD2
V: TRBV7-9

CDR3: CASRGRLHPHF
DNA: TGTGCCAGCAGGGGGAGGCTCCACCCGCATTTT
J: TRBJ1-5
length: 11
size: -
D: -
V: TRBV6-5

CDR3: CASSQVNGNEQFF
DNA: TGTGCCAGCAGCCAAGTTAACGGGAATGAGCAGTTCTTC
J: TRBJ2-1
length: 13
size: -
D: -
V: TRBV4-2

CDR3: CATSDWDTGELFF
DNA: TGTGCCACCAGTGATTGGGACACCGGGGAGCTGTTTTTT
J: TRBJ2-2
length: 13
size: -
D: -
V: TRBV24-1

CDR3: CASSQDVSTALSYNSPLHF
DNA: TGCGCCAGCAGCCAAGATGTTTCGACAGCACTCTCCTATAATTCACCCCTCCACTTT
J: TRBJ1-6
length: 19
size: -
D: -
V: TRBV4-3

CDR3: CASTGSGRFNEQFF
DNA: TGTGCCAGCACCGGTAGCGGGAGGTTTAATGAGCAGTTCTTC
J: TRBJ2-1
length: 14
size: -
D: TRBD2
V: TRBV7-8

CDR3: CAWSGGTSGPSYEQYF
DNA: TGTGCCTGGAGTGGGGGGACTAGCGGACCCTCCTACGAGCAGTACTTC
J: TRBJ2-7
length: 16
size: -
D: TRBD2
V: TRBV30

CDR3: CASSAVYEQYF
DNA: TGTGCCAGCAGTGCCGTATACGAGCAGTACTTC
J: TRBJ2-7
length: 11
size: -
D: -
V: TRBV2

CDR3: CASSIGRSPATNEKLFF
DNA: TGTGCCAGTAGTATAGGTAGAAGCCCTGCAACTAATGAAAAACTGTTTTTT
J: TRBJ1-4
length: 17
size: -
D: -
V: TRBV19

CDR3: CASSLMGNPYNEQFF
DNA: TGTGCCAGCAGTTTAATGGGGAACCCTTACAATGAGCAGTTCTTC
J: TRBJ2-1
length: 15
size: -
D: -
V: TRBV27

CDR3: CASSEDRGSGNTIYF
DNA: TGTGCCAGCAGTGAGGACCGGGGGTCTGGAAACACCATATATTTT
J: TRBJ1-3
length: 15
size: -
D: -
V: TRBV28

CDR3: CASSPTQTGRMNTEAFF
DNA: TGTGCCAGCAGCCCGACCCAGACGGGACGGATGAACACTGAAGCTTTCTTT
J: TRBJ1-1
length: 17
size: -
D: -
V: TRBV13

CDR3: CASRPPGGVEKLFF
DNA: TGTGCCAGCAGGCCCCCAGGGGGCGTAGAAAAACTGTTTTTT
J: TRBJ1-4
length: 14
size: -
D: TRBD1
V: TRBV2

CDR3: CASSPCPKGTDQETQYF
DNA: TGTGCCAGCAGTCCGTGCCCGAAAGGGACAGACCAAGAGACCCAGTACTTC
J: TRBJ2-5
length: 17
size: -
D: TRBD1
V: TRBV11-3

CDR3: CASTMGDPLSSGANVLTF
DNA: TGTGCCAGCACAATGGGGGACCCGCTAAGCTCTGGGGCCAACGTCCTGACTTTC
J: TRBJ2-6
length: 18
size: -
D: -
V: TRBV9